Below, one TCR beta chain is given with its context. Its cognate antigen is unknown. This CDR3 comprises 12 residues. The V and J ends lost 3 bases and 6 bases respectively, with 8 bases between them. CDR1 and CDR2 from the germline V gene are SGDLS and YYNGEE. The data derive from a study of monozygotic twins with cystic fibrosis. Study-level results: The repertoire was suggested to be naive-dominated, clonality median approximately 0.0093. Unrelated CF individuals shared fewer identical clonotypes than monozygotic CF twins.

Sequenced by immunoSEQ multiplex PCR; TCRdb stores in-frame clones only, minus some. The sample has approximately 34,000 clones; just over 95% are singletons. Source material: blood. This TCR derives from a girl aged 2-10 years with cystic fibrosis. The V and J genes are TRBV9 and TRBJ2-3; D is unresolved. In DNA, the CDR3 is TGTGCCAGCAGCGCTGAGGTGGATACGCAGTATTTT. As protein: CASSAEVDTQYF.